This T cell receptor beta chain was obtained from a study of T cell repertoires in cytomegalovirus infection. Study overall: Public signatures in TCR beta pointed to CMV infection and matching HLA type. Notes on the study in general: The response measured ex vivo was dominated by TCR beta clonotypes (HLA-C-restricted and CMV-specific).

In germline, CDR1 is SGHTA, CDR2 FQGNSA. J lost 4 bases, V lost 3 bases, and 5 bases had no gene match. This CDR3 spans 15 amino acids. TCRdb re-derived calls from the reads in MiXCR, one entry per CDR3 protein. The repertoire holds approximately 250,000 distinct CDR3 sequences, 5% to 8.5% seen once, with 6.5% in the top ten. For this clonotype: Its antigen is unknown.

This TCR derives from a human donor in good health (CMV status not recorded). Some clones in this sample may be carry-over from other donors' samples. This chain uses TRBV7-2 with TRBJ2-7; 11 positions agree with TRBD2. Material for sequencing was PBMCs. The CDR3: CASSFGGTSGYEQYF. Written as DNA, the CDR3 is TGTGCCAGCAGCTTCGGTGGGACTAGCGGTTACGAGCAGTACTTC.